This record concerns one T cell receptor beta chain sequence. Ten or more counts support this clonotype. What antigen it recognizes has not been identified. No much larger clone exists at a distance of one base, and base qualities are not known. This sample was sequenced with an Illumina HiSeq 1500. Using fastp trimming at Q25 and MiXCR clonotype assembly, TCRdb reanalyzed the public sequencing data and kept in-frame beta chains. Each CDR3 protein appears once, grouped with its most common genes and DNA. The sample has 250,000 or so distinct CDR3 sequences on record, 9% to 15% of them singletons. The ten biggest clones cover 1.5% to 2% of the sample. From the cysteine up to the phenylalanine, the CDR3 has a length of 16 residues. CDR3 DNA only is kept here, 48 bases in frame from base 1. The germline V gene provides CDR1 SGHTA and CDR2 FQGNSA. At the junction V is shortened by 5 bases and J by 5 bases, with 20 bases in between.

The entry originates in a study of T cell repertoires in cytomegalovirus infection (dated by TCRdb to the late 2010s). The study in broad terms: Because public TCR beta signatures pointed to carriage of CMV infection together with the matching HLA type, the HLA type of each donor mattered for the analysis. The paper's findings and limits, for the study overall: In both this cohort and an independent cohort of some 350 donors, the cumulative frequency of public TCR beta family members distinguished carriers of CMV infection plus the relevant HLA type. The ex vivo response was dominated by HLA-C-restricted CMV-specific TCR beta clonotypes, which also provided the single most frequent clonotype in two of eight donors.

This TCR was recovered from a human donor in good health (CMV status not recorded). Some clones in this sample may be carry-over from other donors' samples. The chain is assembled from TRBV7-2 and TRBJ2-3; a weak D assignment points to TRBD1 (6 bases agree). The sequenced sample was PBMCs. Read as DNA, the sequence is TGTGCCAGCAGCCTCACCTCAACAGGGCCGGAAGATACGCAGTATTTT. It encodes CASSLTSTGPEDTQYF.